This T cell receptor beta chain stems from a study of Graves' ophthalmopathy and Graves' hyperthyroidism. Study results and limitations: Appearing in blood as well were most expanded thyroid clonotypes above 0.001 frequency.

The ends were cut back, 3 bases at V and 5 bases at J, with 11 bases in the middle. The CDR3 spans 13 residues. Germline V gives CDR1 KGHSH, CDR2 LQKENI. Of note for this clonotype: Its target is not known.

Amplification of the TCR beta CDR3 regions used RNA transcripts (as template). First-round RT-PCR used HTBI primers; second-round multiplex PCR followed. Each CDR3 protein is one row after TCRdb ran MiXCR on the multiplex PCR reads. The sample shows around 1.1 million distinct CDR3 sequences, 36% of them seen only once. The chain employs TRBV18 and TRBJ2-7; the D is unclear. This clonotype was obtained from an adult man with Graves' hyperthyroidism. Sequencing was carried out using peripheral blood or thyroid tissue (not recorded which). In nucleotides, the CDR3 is TGTGCCAGCTCACCGGCTTTTACTAACGAGCAGTACTTC. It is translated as CASSPAFTNEQYF.